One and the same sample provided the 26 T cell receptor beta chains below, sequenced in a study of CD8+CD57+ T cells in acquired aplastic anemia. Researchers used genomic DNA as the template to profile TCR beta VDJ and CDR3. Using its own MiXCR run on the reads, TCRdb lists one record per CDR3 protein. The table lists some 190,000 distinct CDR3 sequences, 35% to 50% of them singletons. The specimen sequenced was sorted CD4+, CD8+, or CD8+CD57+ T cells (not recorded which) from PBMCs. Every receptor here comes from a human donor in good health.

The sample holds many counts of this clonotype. The CDR3 sequence: CASSEVGPPTGQYF. CDR3 nucleotides: TGTGCCAGCAGTGAAGTAGGTCCCCCTACAGGGCAGTACTTC. The rearrangement joins TRBV2 to TRBJ2-7; a weak D match, TRBD1 (5 bases). The germline CDR1 and CDR2 sequences are SNHLY and FYNNEI. The CDR3 runs 14 residues. V was trimmed by 1 base and J by 9 bases, leaving 16 bases between them.

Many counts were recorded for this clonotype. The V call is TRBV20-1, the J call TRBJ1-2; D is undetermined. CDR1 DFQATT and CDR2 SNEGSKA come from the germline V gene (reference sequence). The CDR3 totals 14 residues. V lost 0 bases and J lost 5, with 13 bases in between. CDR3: CSARDDGESYGYTF. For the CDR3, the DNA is TGCAGTGCTAGAGATGATGGCGAATCATATGGCTACACCTTC.

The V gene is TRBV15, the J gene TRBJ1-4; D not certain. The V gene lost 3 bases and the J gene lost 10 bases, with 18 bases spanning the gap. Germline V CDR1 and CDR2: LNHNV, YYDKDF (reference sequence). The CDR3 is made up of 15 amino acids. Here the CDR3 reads CATSSRQTLDRKLFF. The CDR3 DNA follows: TGTGCCACCAGCAGCCGACAAACCTTGGATAGAAAACTGTTTTTT. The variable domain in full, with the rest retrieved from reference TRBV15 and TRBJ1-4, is DAMVIQNPRYQVTQFGKPVTLSCSQTLNHNVMYWYQQKSSQAPKLLFHYYDKDFNNEADTPDNFQSRRPNTSFCFLDIRSPGLGDTAMYLCATSSRQTLDRKLFFGSGTQLSVL.

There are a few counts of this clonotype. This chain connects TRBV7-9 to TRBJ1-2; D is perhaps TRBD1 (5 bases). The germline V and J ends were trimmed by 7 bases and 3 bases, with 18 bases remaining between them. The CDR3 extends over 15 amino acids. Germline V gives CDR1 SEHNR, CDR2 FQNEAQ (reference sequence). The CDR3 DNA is TGTGCCAGCACCGAGGGAACGGGGGTGGACTATGGCTACACCTTC. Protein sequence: CASTEGTGVDYGYTF.

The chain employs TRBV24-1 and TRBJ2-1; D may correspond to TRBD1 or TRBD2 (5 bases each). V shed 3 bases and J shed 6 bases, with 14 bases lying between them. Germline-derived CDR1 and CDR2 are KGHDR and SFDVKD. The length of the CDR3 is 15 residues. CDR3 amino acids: CATSDPGTAFNEQFF. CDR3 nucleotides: TGTGCCACCAGTGATCCGGGGACGGCCTTCAATGAGCAGTTCTTC.

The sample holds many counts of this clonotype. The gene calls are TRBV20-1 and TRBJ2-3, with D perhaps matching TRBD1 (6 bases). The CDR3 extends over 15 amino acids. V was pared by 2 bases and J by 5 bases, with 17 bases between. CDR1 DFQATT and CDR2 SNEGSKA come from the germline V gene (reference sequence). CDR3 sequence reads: CSARSGGRGQDTQYF. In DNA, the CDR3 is TGCAGTGCTAGATCTGGGGGCAGGGGACAAGATACGCAGTATTTT.

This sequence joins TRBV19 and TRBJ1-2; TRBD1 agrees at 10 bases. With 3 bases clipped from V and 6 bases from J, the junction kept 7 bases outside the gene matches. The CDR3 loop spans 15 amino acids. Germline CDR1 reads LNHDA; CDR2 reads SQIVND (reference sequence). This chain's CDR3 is CASSIWGQGLDGYTF. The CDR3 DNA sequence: TGTGCCAGTAGTATTTGGGGACAGGGGCTGGATGGCTACACCTTC. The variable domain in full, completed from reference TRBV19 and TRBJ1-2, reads DGGITQSPKYLFRKEGQNVTLSCEQNLNHDAMYWYRQDPGQGLRLIYYSQIVNDFQKGDIAEGYSVSREKKESFPLTVTSAQKNPTAFYLCASSIWGQGLDGYTFGSGTRLTVV.

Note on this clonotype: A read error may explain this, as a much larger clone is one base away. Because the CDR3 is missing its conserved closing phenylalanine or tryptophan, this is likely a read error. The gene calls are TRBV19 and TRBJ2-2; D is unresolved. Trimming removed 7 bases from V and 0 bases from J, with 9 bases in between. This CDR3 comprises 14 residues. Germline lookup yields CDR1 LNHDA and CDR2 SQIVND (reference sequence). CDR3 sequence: CASKLAANTGELFS. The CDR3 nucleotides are TGTGCCAGTAAGTTGGCGGCGAACACCGGGGAGCTGTTTTCT.

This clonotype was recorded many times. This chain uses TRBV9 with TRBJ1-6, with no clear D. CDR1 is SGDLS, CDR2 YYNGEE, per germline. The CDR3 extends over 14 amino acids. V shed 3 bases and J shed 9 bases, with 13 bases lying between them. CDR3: CASSASDIGSPLHF. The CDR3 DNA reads TGTGCCAGCAGCGCCAGTGACATAGGTTCACCCCTCCACTTT.

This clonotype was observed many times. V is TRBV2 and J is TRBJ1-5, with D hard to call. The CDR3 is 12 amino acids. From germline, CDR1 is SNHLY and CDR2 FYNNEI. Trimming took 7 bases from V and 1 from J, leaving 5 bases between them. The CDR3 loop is CASKESNQPQHF. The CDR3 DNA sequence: TGTGCCAGCAAGGAGAGCAATCAGCCCCAGCATTTT.

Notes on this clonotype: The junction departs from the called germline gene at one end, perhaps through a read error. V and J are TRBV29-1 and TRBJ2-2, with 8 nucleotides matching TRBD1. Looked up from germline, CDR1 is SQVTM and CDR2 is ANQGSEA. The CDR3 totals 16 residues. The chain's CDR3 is CSAGQGAGSNTGELFF. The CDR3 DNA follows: TGCAGCGCCGGACAGGGCGCCGGATCGAACACAGGGGAGCTGTTTTTT.

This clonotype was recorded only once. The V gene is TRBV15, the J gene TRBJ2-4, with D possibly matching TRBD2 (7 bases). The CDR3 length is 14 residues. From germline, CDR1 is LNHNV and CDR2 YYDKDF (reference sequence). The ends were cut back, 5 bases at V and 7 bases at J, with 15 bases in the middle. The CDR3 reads CATSQGGGPNIQYF. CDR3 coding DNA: TGTGCCACCAGCCAAGGGGGGGGCCCCAACATTCAGTACTTC.

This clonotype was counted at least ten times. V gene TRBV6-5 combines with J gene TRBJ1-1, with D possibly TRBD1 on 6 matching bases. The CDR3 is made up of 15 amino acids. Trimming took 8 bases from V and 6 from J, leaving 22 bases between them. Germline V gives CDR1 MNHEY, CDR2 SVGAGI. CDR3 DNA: TGTGCCAGCGCCTGGACCGGCGGGGGGCTGCCTGAAGCTTTCTTT. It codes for CASAWTGGGLPEAFF.

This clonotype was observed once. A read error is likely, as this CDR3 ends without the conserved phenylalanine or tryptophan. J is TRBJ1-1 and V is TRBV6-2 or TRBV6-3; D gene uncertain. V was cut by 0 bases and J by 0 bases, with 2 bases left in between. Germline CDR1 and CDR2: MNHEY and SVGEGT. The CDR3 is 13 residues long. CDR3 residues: CASSYSLNTEAFL. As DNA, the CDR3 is TGTGCCAGCAGTTACTCGCTGAACACTGAAGCTTTCCTT.

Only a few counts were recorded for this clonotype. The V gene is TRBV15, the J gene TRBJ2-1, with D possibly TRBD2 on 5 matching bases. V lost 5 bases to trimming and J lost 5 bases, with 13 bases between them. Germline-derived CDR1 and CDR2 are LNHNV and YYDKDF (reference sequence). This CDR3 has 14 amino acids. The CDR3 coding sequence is TGTGCCACCAGCCGGACTGAGAGGCACAATGAGCAGTTCTTC. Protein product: CATSRTERHNEQFF.

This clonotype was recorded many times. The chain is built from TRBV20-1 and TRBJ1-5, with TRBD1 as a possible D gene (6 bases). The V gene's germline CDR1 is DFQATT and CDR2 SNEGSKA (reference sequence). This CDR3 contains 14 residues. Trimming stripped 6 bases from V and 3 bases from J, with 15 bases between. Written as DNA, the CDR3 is TGCAGTGCCCCAGATCGGGACACCAATCAGCCCCAGCATTTT. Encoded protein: CSAPDRDTNQPQHF.

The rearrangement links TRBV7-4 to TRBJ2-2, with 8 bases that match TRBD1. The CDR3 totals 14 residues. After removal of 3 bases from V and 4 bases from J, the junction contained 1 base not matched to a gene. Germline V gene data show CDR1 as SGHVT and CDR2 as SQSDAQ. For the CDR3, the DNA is TGTGCCAGCAGCTTTGGACAGGGCACCGGGGAGCTGTTTTTT. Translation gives CASSFGQGTGELFF.

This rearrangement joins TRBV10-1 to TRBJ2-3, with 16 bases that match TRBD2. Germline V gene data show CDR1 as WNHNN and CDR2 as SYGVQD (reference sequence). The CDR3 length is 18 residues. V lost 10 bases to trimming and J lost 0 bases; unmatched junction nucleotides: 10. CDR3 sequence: CANAKGLAGGPSTDTQYF. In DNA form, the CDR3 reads TGCGCCAACGCAAAGGGACTAGCGGGAGGGCCGAGCACAGATACGCAGTATTTT.

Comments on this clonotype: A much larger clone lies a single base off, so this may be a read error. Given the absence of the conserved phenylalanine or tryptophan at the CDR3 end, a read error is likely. The CDR3 DNA follows: TGTGCCTGGAACCGACAGTACGAGCAGTACCTC. Translating gives CAWNRQYEQYL. V is TRBV30 and J is TRBJ2-7, with TRBD1 as a possible D gene (5 bases). The CDR3 totals 11 residues. The germline V and J ends were trimmed by 4 bases and 4 bases, with 8 bases remaining between them. Per the germline V gene, CDR1 is GTSNPN and CDR2 is SVGIG (reference sequence).

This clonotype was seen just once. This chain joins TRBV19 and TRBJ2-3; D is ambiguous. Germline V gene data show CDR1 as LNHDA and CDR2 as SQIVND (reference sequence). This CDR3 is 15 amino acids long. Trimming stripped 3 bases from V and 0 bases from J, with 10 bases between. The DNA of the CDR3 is TGTGCCAGTAGTATGAACCCGGTTAGCACAGATACGCAGTATTTT. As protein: CASSMNPVSTDTQYF.

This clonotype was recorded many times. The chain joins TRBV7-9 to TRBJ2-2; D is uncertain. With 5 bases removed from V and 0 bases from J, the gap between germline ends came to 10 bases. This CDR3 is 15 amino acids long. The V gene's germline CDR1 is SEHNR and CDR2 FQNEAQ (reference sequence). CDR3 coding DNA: TGTGCCAGCAGCGCCCCTGGTGCGAACACCGGGGAGCTGTTTTTT. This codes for CASSAPGANTGELFF.

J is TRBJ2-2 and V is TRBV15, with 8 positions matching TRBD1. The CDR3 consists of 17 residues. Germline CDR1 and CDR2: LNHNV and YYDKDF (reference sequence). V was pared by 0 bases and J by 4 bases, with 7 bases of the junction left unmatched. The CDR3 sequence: CATSRDRRQGTTGELFF. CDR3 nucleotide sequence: TGTGCCACCAGCAGAGATCGCAGACAGGGGACCACCGGGGAGCTGTTTTTT.

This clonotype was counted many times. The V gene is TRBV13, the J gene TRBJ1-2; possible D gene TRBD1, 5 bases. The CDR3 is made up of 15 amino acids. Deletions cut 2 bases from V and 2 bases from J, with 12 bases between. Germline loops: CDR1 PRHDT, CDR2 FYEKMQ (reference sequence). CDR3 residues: CASSLLGGTNYGYTF. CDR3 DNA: TGTGCCAGCAGCTTATTGGGGGGTACAAACTATGGCTACACCTTC.

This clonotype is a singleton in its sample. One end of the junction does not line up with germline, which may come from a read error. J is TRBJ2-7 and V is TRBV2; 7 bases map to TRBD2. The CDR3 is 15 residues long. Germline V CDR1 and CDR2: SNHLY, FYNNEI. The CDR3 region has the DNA TGCGCCAGCAGCCAAGGACAAGCGGGGCTCTACGAGCAGTACTTC. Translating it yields CASSQGQAGLYEQYF.

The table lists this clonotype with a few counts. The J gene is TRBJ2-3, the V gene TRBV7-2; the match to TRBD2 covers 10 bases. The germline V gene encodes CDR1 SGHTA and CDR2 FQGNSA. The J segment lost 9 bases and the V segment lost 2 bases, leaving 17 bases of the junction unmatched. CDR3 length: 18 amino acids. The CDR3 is CASSLRFLTSGFPKTQYF. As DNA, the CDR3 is TGTGCCAGCAGCTTAAGATTTTTGACTAGCGGGTTCCCCAAGACGCAGTATTTT.

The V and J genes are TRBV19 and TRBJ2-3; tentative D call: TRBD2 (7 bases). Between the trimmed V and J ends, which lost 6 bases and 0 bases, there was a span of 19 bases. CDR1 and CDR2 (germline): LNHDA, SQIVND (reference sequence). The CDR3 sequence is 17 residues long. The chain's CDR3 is CASSESGTRYSTDTQYF. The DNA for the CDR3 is TGTGCCAGTAGCGAGAGCGGGACACGGTATAGCACAGATACGCAGTATTTT.